This TCR beta chain was retrieved from a study of blood T cell repertoires in COVID-19. Study as a whole: PBMCs, B-cell-depleted T cells, or T cells were the source of the cDNA or gDNA that made up the material.

V was clipped by 0 bases and J by 6 bases, with 10 bases between them. Germline V gene sequence: CDR1 SGDLS, CDR2 YYNGEE. The CDR3 extends over 13 amino acids. This clone showed up just once. The method was immunoSEQ multiplex PCR; TCRdb's version includes in-frame clones alone and lacks a portion of them. The table records under 70,000 clones, 80% to 90% of them present only once. This receptor was taken from a woman aged 60-70 years with COVID-19, enrolled during active disease. This chain connects TRBV9 to TRBJ2-7; D gene ambiguous. Source material: peripheral blood. The CDR3 DNA follows: TGTGCCAGCAGCGTAGATTTCTCGGGCGAGCAGTACTTC. Translated, it gives CASSVDFSGEQYF. Looking up the rest from reference TRBV9 and TRBJ2-7 gives the full variable domain: DSGVTQTPKHLITATGQRVTLRCSPRSGDLSVYWYQQSLDQGLQFLIQYYNGEERAKGNILERFSAQQFPDLHSELNLSSLELGDSALYFCASSVDFSGEQYFGPGTRLTVT.